The rows below give T cell receptor beta chains drawn from one sample of a study of OX40 agonist ivuxolimab in advanced cancers. Using immunoSEQ multiplex PCR, the repertoire was profiled, and TCRdb retains in-frame clones only, with some absent. The table records 65,000 to 95,000 clones, roughly four fifths of them present only once. The material was CD4+ or CD8+ T cells sorted from blood, obtained in a trial of the OX40 agonist ivuxolimab. The origin of the receptors is an adult with an advanced solid tumor such as melanoma, head and neck, liver or kidney cancer. The CDR3 runs from the conserved cysteine through the conserved F or W. Fields, in order: clone size, D gene, J gene, V gene, CDR3 protein, CDR3 DNA. D genes are given only for firm matches. Clone size is stated in some rows and not others, as once, few, many or a class when expanded.

clone size: .
D gene: TRBD2
J gene: TRBJ2-2
V gene: TRBV5-1
CDR3 protein: CASSSGDQAAGELFF
CDR3 DNA: TGCGCCAGCTCAAGCGGGGATCAAGCGGCCGGGGAGCTGTTTTTT

clone size: few
D gene: TRBD2
J gene: TRBJ2-7
V gene: TRBV19
CDR3 protein: CASKITGGAVYEQYF
CDR3 DNA: TGTGCCAGTAAAATAACGGGGGGAGCAGTCTACGAGCAGTACTTC

clone size: .
D gene: TRBD1
J gene: TRBJ2-7
V gene: TRBV6-5
CDR3 protein: CASRSGQGLLYEQYF
CDR3 DNA: TGTGCCAGCAGATCTGGACAGGGGCTCCTCTACGAGCAGTACTTC

clone size: .
D gene: TRBD2
J gene: TRBJ2-1
V gene: TRBV6-5
CDR3 protein: CASRDGLARRKFF
CDR3 DNA: TGTGCCAGCAGAGACGGACTAGCCCGTCGGAAGTTCTTC

clone size: .
D gene: .
J gene: TRBJ1-1
V gene: TRBV28
CDR3 protein: CASSPTGSGAYTEAFF
CDR3 DNA: TGTGCCAGCAGTCCTACAGGGTCGGGAGCCTACACTGAAGCTTTCTTT

clone size: .
D gene: .
J gene: TRBJ2-7
V gene: TRBV2
CDR3 protein: CASRSGVSAWEQYF
CDR3 DNA: TGTGCCAGCAGATCCGGGGTCAGCGCCTGGGAGCAGTACTTC

clone size: .
D gene: .
J gene: TRBJ2-2
V gene: TRBV5-1
CDR3 protein: CASSASGGANTGELFF
CDR3 DNA: TGCGCCAGCAGCGCCTCAGGAGGGGCGAACACCGGGGAGCTGTTTTTT

clone size: .
D gene: .
J gene: TRBJ2-1
V gene: TRBV7-8
CDR3 protein: CASSFPGEQFF
CDR3 DNA: TGTGCCAGCAGCTTCCCGGGTGAGCAGTTCTTC

clone size: .
D gene: .
J gene: TRBJ1-1
V gene: TRBV14
CDR3 protein: CASSHRGGTEAFF
CDR3 DNA: TGTGCCAGCAGCCACCGGGGCGGCACTGAAGCTTTCTTT

clone size: .
D gene: .
J gene: TRBJ2-5
V gene: TRBV2
CDR3 protein: CASKYQETQYF
CDR3 DNA: TGTGCCAGCAAGTACCAAGAGACCCAGTACTTC

clone size: .
D gene: TRBD2
J gene: TRBJ2-3
V gene: TRBV28
CDR3 protein: CASSWGLAGGPDTQYF
CDR3 DNA: TGTGCCAGCAGTTGGGGACTAGCGGGGGGGCCAGATACGCAGTATTTT

clone size: .
D gene: .
J gene: TRBJ1-6
V gene: TRBV5-5
CDR3 protein: CASSLGGAGSPLHF
CDR3 DNA: TGTGCCAGCAGCTTGGGAGGGGCAGGCTCACCCCTCCACTTT

clone size: .
D gene: .
J gene: TRBJ1-5
V gene: TRBV5-5
CDR3 protein: CASSLDWAGNQPQHF
CDR3 DNA: TGTGCCAGCAGCTTGGATTGGGCAGGCAATCAGCCCCAGCATTTT

clone size: medium-sized
D gene: .
J gene: TRBJ1-1
V gene: TRBV4-3
CDR3 protein: CASSQAITGLHWEAFF
CDR3 DNA: TGCGCCAGCAGCCAAGCAATAACAGGGCTTCATTGGGAAGCTTTCTTT

clone size: .
D gene: .
J gene: TRBJ1-1
V gene: TRBV7-2
CDR3 protein: CASSLVAGVNTEAFF
CDR3 DNA: TGTGCCAGCAGCTTAGTCGCAGGGGTGAACACTGAAGCTTTCTTT

clone size: .
D gene: .
J gene: TRBJ1-2
V gene: TRBV5-4
CDR3 protein: CASSPDHNYGYTF
CDR3 DNA: TGTGCCAGCAGCCCCGATCACAACTATGGCTACACCTTC

clone size: .
D gene: TRBD2
J gene: TRBJ2-3
V gene: TRBV6-6
CDR3 protein: CASSYGRGSGDTQYF
CDR3 DNA: TGTGCCAGCAGCTACGGGCGGGGGTCGGGGGATACGCAGTATTTT

clone size: .
D gene: TRBD1
J gene: TRBJ1-2
V gene: TRBV5-1
CDR3 protein: CASSLQGQGVRVGHGYTF
CDR3 DNA: TGCGCCAGCAGCTTGCAAGGACAGGGGGTAAGAGTCGGTCATGGCTACACCTTC

clone size: .
D gene: .
J gene: TRBJ1-5
V gene: TRBV12-2
CDR3 protein: CASRLVSEYGNQPQHF
CDR3 DNA: TGTGCAAGTCGCTTAGTATCAGAGTACGGCAATCAGCCCCAGCATTTT

clone size: .
D gene: TRBD2
J gene: TRBJ2-2
V gene: TRBV27
CDR3 protein: CATGTMNTGELFF
CDR3 DNA: TGTGCCACCGGGACTATGAACACCGGGGAGCTGTTTTTT

clone size: .
D gene: .
J gene: TRBJ1-1
V gene: TRBV29-1
CDR3 protein: CSVGARLNTEAFF
CDR3 DNA: TGCAGCGTTGGGGCCCGACTCAACACTGAAGCTTTCTTT

clone size: .
D gene: .
J gene: TRBJ2-7
V gene: TRBV27
CDR3 protein: CASSHSTTGRVYF
CDR3 DNA: TGTGCCAGCAGCCACTCCACGACAGGGAGGGTGTACTTC

clone size: .
D gene: TRBD1
J gene: TRBJ2-7
V gene: TRBV6-5
CDR3 protein: CASSRTGWSGEQYF
CDR3 DNA: TGTGCCAGCAGCCGGACAGGGTGGTCTGGCGAGCAGTACTTC

clone size: .
D gene: TRBD2
J gene: TRBJ2-1
V gene: TRBV7-2
CDR3 protein: CASSLAGGINEQFF
CDR3 DNA: TGTGCCAGCAGCTTAGCGGGGGGGATCAATGAGCAGTTCTTC

clone size: .
D gene: .
J gene: TRBJ1-2
V gene: TRBV28
CDR3 protein: CASSFSAINGYTF
CDR3 DNA: TGTGCCAGCAGTTTCTCGGCGATCAATGGCTACACCTTC

clone size: .
D gene: .
J gene: TRBJ1-1
V gene: TRBV19
CDR3 protein: CASSVQGGKNTEAFF
CDR3 DNA: TGTGCCAGTAGTGTGCAAGGGGGGAAGAACACTGAAGCTTTCTTT

clone size: .
D gene: .
J gene: TRBJ1-2
V gene: TRBV30
CDR3 protein: CAWSVSVNYGYTF
CDR3 DNA: TGTGCCTGGAGTGTTAGCGTGAACTATGGCTACACCTTC

clone size: .
D gene: .
J gene: TRBJ1-2
V gene: TRBV7-9
CDR3 protein: CASRRDTLAYGYTF
CDR3 DNA: TGTGCCAGCAGACGGGACACACTGGCGTATGGCTACACCTTC

clone size: .
D gene: .
J gene: TRBJ1-5
V gene: TRBV4-3
CDR3 protein: CASSQDRQTGSNQPQHF
CDR3 DNA: TGCGCCAGCAGCCAAGATAGGCAAACAGGGAGCAATCAGCCCCAGCATTTT

clone size: .
D gene: TRBD1
J gene: TRBJ2-7
V gene: TRBV6-1
CDR3 protein: CASSGALRQGAHEQYF
CDR3 DNA: TGTGCCAGCAGTGGGGCGCTTCGACAGGGGGCGCACGAGCAGTACTTC

clone size: few
D gene: .
J gene: TRBJ2-7
V gene: TRBV10-3
CDR3 protein: CAISVGVSYEQYF
CDR3 DNA: TGTGCCATCAGTGTTGGGGTCTCCTACGAGCAGTACTTC

clone size: .
D gene: TRBD1
J gene: TRBJ2-1
V gene: TRBV2
CDR3 protein: CASSGQGPDNEQFF
CDR3 DNA: TGTGCCAGCAGCGGACAGGGTCCGGACAATGAGCAGTTCTTC

clone size: .
D gene: .
J gene: TRBJ2-1
V gene: TRBV28
CDR3 protein: CASSFNWDEQFF
CDR3 DNA: TGTGCCAGCAGTTTTAATTGGGATGAGCAGTTCTTC